This TCR beta chain was recovered during a study of T cell responses to AZD1222 COVID-19 vaccine (dated by TCRdb to the early 2020s). Study-wide context: A total of 233 trial participants underwent TCR sequencing, of whom 200 to 220 received two doses of AZD1222 and about 25 received two doses of the MenACWY control vaccine. Trial participants were enrolled into age subgroups of 18-55, 56-69 and 70-plus years, which contained approximately 150, 30 and 60 TCR-sequenced participants, respectively. What the study reported, not specific to this receptor: The vaccine-associated CD4 TCRs covered the entire spike protein, and the dominant responses fell in regions 160-218 and 743-854. Reportedly, almost half of the unique spike-specific TCRs recognized epitopes lying outside the regions that are mutated in the B.1.351 and B.1.1.7 variants. Conclusions about previously exposed vaccinees are limited because only a handful of AZD1222 recipients were SARS-CoV-2 seropositive at baseline. Participants were mostly white British and included more females than males, and it was suggested by the authors that clonal diversity may have been underestimated. After two AZD1222 doses, spike-specific TCR breadth and depth were significantly higher than at day 0 and than in MenACWY recipients. The 56-69-year group was small, and its depth increase did not reach significance, likely because of low power. Because no samples from the day 14 peak response were available, repertoires could be characterized only after the peak T cell response.

Worth noting for this clone: The specificity of this receptor is unknown. Base qualities are not at hand, and no much larger clone is one base apart.

CDR1 and CDR2, looked up from the germline V gene, are ENHRY and SYGVKD. The cysteine opens and the phenylalanine closes a CDR3 of 13 amino acids. Here the CDR3 DNA is all that survives: 39 bases in frame from base 1. Trimming takes 7 bases from V and 1 base from J, and the germline ends sit 10 bases apart. The time point label, read with the paper, signifies: about 28 days (+/-7) after the second vaccine dose. Because spike-specific TCR depth and breadth did not differ between the two schedules, AZD1222 recipients who got a second dose at roughly 4 weeks were pooled with those who got a second dose at roughly 12 weeks. Samples from vaccinated people were obtained from the UK trials COV001 and COV002, which included a single-blind randomized controlled phase 2/3 trial of AZD1222 (ChAdOx1 nCoV-19) in healthy adults. For TCRbeta chain sequencing, PBMC samples were collected from trial participants at day 0 and at day 28 after the second dose.

The CDR3 regions of human TCRbeta chains were subjected to immunosequencing. Processing in the source paper ran as follows. Repertoire TCRs were checked for matches against a reference library of SARS-CoV-2-specific TCRs that had been generated using the MIRA antigen-specificity platform. Breadth was defined as the fraction of unique TCRs that were SARS-CoV-2-associated. Depth was defined as the fraction of total T cells that were SARS-CoV-2-associated. Each spike-specific TCR was assigned to its reactive spike region and to a CD4 or CD8 class using the MIRA data. Log10-transformed breadth and depth values were compared by one-way ANOVA with Sidak's multiple comparisons tests. TCRdb carries this immuneACCESS record with in-frame sequences only. Its versions omit some clonotypes, under half of them owing to an unresolved V gene in the studies checked, with the rest unexplained. Clonal size and the V and J genes are those of that table, whereas D and trimming came from the DNA. This sample gives 180,000 or so clones in total; approximately 91% of them show up just once. Around 2% of the sample rests with the top ten.

The starting material was peripheral blood, obtained 28 days after the second AZD1222 dose. Recombination linked TRBV10-3 to TRBJ1-1; 6 matching bases give a weak D call of TRBD1. The source is an adult who received the AZD1222 COVID-19 vaccine. This receptor has the CDR3 CAINRAWNTEAFF. The nucleotide sequence is given as TGTGCCATCAACAGGGCGTGGAACACTGAAGCTTTCTTT.